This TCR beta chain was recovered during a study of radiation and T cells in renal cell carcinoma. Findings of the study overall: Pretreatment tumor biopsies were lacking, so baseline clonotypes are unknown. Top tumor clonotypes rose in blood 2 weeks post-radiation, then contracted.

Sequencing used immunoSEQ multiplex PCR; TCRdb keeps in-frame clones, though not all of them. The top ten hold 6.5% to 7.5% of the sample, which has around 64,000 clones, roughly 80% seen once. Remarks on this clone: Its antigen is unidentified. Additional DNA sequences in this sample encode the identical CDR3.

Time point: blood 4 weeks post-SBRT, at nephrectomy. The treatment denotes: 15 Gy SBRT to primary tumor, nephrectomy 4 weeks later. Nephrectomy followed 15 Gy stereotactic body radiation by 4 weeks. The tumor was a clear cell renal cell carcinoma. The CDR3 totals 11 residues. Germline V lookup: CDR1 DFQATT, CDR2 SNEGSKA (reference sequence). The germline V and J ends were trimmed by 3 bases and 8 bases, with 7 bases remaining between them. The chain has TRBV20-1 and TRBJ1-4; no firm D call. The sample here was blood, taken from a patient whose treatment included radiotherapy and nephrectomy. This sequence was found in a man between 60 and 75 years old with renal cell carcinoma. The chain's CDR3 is CSASVREKLFF. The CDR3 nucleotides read TGCAGTGCTAGTGTCAGAGAAAAACTGTTTTTT.